The T cell receptor (beta chain) under discussion was sequenced for a study of graft-versus-host responses after intestinal transplantation. Study outcomes and limitations: The presence of high graft-versus-host to host-versus-graft clonal ratios in allografts characterized patients with graft-donor T cell macrochimerism.

Trimming removed 7 bases at V and 2 bases at J, with 12 bases between. This CDR3 is 13 amino acids long. Germline V gene data show CDR1 as MNHNS and CDR2 as SASEGT. Libraries were prepared by immunoSEQ multiplex PCR; TCRdb keeps only in-frame clonotypes and omits some of them. The repertoire consists of tens of thousands of clones, with over 80% occurring once and the leading ten covering roughly 5.6%. In this sample, this clone turned up once. Its antigen is unidentified. Sequenced material: unstimulated CD8+ T cells sorted from spleen or lymph node cells, taken before intestinal transplant. The V gene is TRBV6-1, the J gene TRBJ2-7; D possibly uses TRBD1 or TRBD2 (5 bases each). The receptor was isolated from a human donor who received an intestinal transplant. In DNA form, the CDR3 reads TGTGCCAGCACGGGACCGGGCACCTACGAGCAGTACTTC. This translates into CASTGPGTYEQYF.